Shown below are 2 T cell receptor beta chains from a single sample sequenced in a study of blood T cells in healthy people across ages. Combining a sample-barcoded 5' primer with a J-beta primer mix, a second PCR ran for roughly 7 to 12 cycles. TCRdb processed the 5' RACE reads anew with MiXCR; each CDR3 protein has one entry. The table records approximately 940,000 distinct CDR3 sequences, around 48% of them present only once. Sequencing used blood. These receptor sequences come from a man aged 30 to 45 in good health.

This clonotype was seen only a few times. The V call is TRBV12-3 or TRBV12-4, the J call TRBJ2-3; the match to TRBD1 covers 8 bases. Unmatched junction bases numbered 10, after V lost 6 bases and J lost 8 bases. The CDR3 loop spans 14 amino acids. CDR3 DNA: TGTGCCAGCAGCGGACAGGGTGAAGAGGTTACGCAGTATTTT. Amino acid sequence: CASSGQGEEVTQYF.

This chain uses TRBV9 with TRBJ1-1; D gene unclear. The CDR3 is 14 amino acids. V was shortened by 4 bases and J by 1 base, with 11 bases between the two germline ends. CDR1 is SGDLS, CDR2 YYNGEE, per germline. The chain's CDR3 is CASSTQLENTEAFF. Here the CDR3 DNA reads TGTGCCAGCAGCACACAACTCGAGAACACTGAAGCTTTCTTT.